The 31 T cell receptor beta chains in this list originate from one sample, sequenced in a study of T cells in tumors after PD-1 blockade. Profiled with immunoSEQ multiplex PCR; TCRdb holds only in-frame clones, not every one. The sample yields around 45,000 clones, roughly three quarters seen once. The material was PBMCs, obtained before anti-PD-1 therapy. The receptors here all came from a human donor with advanced basal cell or squamous cell carcinoma (not recorded which).

This clone has a handful of counts. The chain employs TRBV19 and TRBJ1-6; no clear D. V was shortened by 6 bases and J by 0 bases, with 9 bases between the two germline ends. The germline gives CDR1 LNHDA, CDR2 SQIVND (reference sequence). CDR3 length equals 15 residues. CDR3: CASRTARSYNSPLHF. The DNA of the CDR3 is TGTGCCAGTAGGACCGCACGCTCCTATAATTCACCCCTCCACTTT.

The chain recombines TRBV7-9 with TRBJ2-3; TRBD1 or TRBD2 may be the D gene (5 bases each). The CDR3 runs to 11 residues. V dropped 7 bases and J dropped 10 bases, with 12 bases sitting between them. Germline lookup yields CDR1 SEHNR and CDR2 FQNEAQ (reference sequence). The CDR3 protein is CASTLVGAQYF. DNA of the CDR3: TGTGCCAGCACCCTAGTGGGGGCGCAGTATTTT. The variable domain in full, completed from reference TRBV7-9 and TRBJ2-3, reads DTGVSQNPRHKITKRGQNVTFRCDPISEHNRLYWYRQTLGQGPEFLTYFQNEAQLEKSRLLSDRFSAERPKGSFSTLEIQRTEQGDSAMYLCASTLVGAQYFGPGTRLTVL.

The rearrangement uses TRBV25-1 and TRBJ1-3; 11 bases map to TRBD1. Germline values: CDR1 MGHDK, CDR2 SYGVNS. Trimming cost V 10 bases and J 4 bases; bases outside gene matches: 6. The CDR3 covers 14 residues. CDR3 nucleotide sequence: TGTGCCACCGCGGACAGGGGGCTGGGAAACACCATATATTTT. This codes for CATADRGLGNTIYF.

This clone appeared once. The rearrangement links TRBV12-3 or TRBV12-4 to TRBJ2-7; the D gene is possibly TRBD1 (6 bases). With 5 bases removed from V and 3 bases from J, the gap between germline ends came to 11 bases. The CDR3 sequence is 13 residues long. This CDR3 reads CASSGRGVYEQYF. The CDR3, as DNA: TGTGCCAGCAGTGGCAGGGGAGTCTACGAGCAGTACTTC.

The V call is TRBV5-1, the J call TRBJ2-7; TRBD2 matches 11 bases. CDR1 and CDR2 (germline): SGHRS, YFSETQ. The CDR3 is 15 amino acids. Trimming took 3 bases from V and 3 from J; bases not matched to a gene: 5. This chain's CDR3 is CASSYTSGGHYEQYF. The CDR3, as DNA: TGCGCCAGCAGCTACACTAGCGGGGGACACTACGAGCAGTACTTC. Variable domain in full (rest from reference TRBV5-1 and TRBJ2-7): KAGVTQTPRYLIKTRGQQVTLSCSPISGHRSVSWYQQTPGQGLQFLFEYFSETQRNKGNFPGRFSGRQFSNSRSEMNVSTLELGDSALYLCASSYTSGGHYEQYFGPGTRLTVT.

The V and J genes are TRBV24-1 and TRBJ1-5, with 8 bases fitting TRBD1. The junction had 12 bases not matched to a gene; V was cut back by 8 bases and J by 7 bases. Germline-derived CDR1 and CDR2 are KGHDR and SFDVKD. CDR3 length: 15 amino acids. This CDR3 reads CATTMGRGRRQPQHF. The CDR3 DNA reads as TGTGCCACCACCATGGGCAGGGGGCGCAGGCAGCCCCAGCATTTT.

Judged by abundance, this clone is medium-sized. This chain joins TRBV28 and TRBJ2-1; 12 bases fit TRBD2. J was trimmed by 7 bases and V by 6 bases; bases with no gene match: 13. The CDR3 covers 17 residues. The germline V gene has CDR1 MDHEN and CDR2 SYDVKM. Written as DNA, the CDR3 is TGTGCCAGCAGGCCCATGACTAGCGGGAGTATATGGAATGAGCAGTTCTTC. Translation: CASRPMTSGSIWNEQFF.

The CDR3 DNA follows: TGTGCCACCAGCAGAGGGGGGGCGGGGGGAATCTACGAGCAGTACTTC. Protein sequence: CATSRGGAGGIYEQYF. This rearrangement joins TRBV15 to TRBJ2-7, with 8 positions matching TRBD2. Unmatched junction bases numbered 8, after V lost 1 base and J lost 3 bases. Germline V gives CDR1 LNHNV, CDR2 YYDKDF (reference sequence). There are 16 residues in the CDR3.

V gene TRBV21-1 combines with J gene TRBJ1-3. TRBV21-1 is noted as a pseudogene. The CDR3 extends over 21 amino acids. The CDR3 sequence: CASSTRIRVSGFLYSGNTIYF. As DNA, the CDR3 is TGTGCCAGCAGCACCCGAATCAGGGTATCGGGGTTTCTATACTCTGGAAACACCATATATTTT.

The gene calls are TRBV28 and TRBJ2-1, with TRBD2 matching 9 bases. Germline values: CDR1 MDHEN, CDR2 SYDVKM. The CDR3 runs 14 residues. The ends lost 3 bases at V and 5 bases at J; junction bases unmatched: 2. CDR3 sequence reads: CASSFAGGDNEQFF. Here the CDR3 DNA reads TGTGCCAGCAGTTTTGCGGGAGGGGACAATGAGCAGTTCTTC.

The chain links TRBV19 to TRBJ1-2; D uncertain. CDR1 is LNHDA, CDR2 SQIVND, per germline (reference sequence). With 3 bases removed from V and 7 bases from J, the gap between germline ends came to 9 bases. The CDR3 covers 12 residues. In DNA form, the CDR3 reads TGTGCCAGTAGTATGATCAGCTCTGGCTACACCTTC. This codes for CASSMISSGYTF. The complete variable domain, with remaining parts taken from reference TRBV19 and TRBJ1-2, reads DGGITQSPKYLFRKEGQNVTLSCEQNLNHDAMYWYRQDPGQGLRLIYYSQIVNDFQKGDIAEGYSVSREKKESFPLTVTSAQKNPTAFYLCASSMISSGYTFGSGTRLTVV.

The chain uses TRBV5-4 and TRBJ2-1; 7 bases line up with TRBD1. CDR1 and CDR2 (germline): SGHNT, YYREEE (reference sequence). Trimming cost V 4 bases and J 0 bases; bases outside gene matches: 4. This CDR3 comprises 15 residues. CDR3 amino acids: CASSKQGSSYNEQFF. Written as DNA, the CDR3 is TGTGCCAGCAGCAAACAGGGGAGCTCCTACAATGAGCAGTTCTTC.

The V call is TRBV28, the J call TRBJ2-1; no clear D gene. The germline CDR1 and CDR2 sequences are MDHEN and SYDVKM. V lost 7 bases, J lost 5 bases, and 6 bases lay in between. The CDR3 has 11 amino acids. The CDR3: CASTDDNEQFF. In nucleotides, the CDR3 is TGTGCCAGCACCGATGACAATGAGCAGTTCTTC.

The rearrangement uses TRBV29-1 and TRBJ1-1; TRBD1 is a possible D gene (6 bases). The CDR3 spans 16 residues. Germline-derived CDR1 and CDR2 are SQVTM and ANQGSEA. The V gene lost 0 bases and the J gene lost 0 bases, with 14 bases spanning the gap. This CDR3 reads CSVEDPQGLMNTEAFF. The CDR3 DNA is TGCAGCGTTGAAGATCCGCAGGGGCTGATGAACACTGAAGCTTTCTTT.

The rearrangement uses TRBV27 and TRBJ2-7, with D perhaps TRBD1 or TRBD2 (5 bases each). CDR1 is MNHEY, CDR2 SMNVEV, per germline (reference sequence). Trimming cost V 6 bases and J 6 bases, with 15 bases left between them. CDR3 length: 13 residues. CDR3 coding DNA: TGTGCCAGCAGAGGTTTGGAGAGGGGCGAGCAGTACTTC. Translation: CASRGLERGEQYF.

The chain recombines TRBV7-9 with TRBJ1-1, with a possible D match to TRBD1 (5 bases). The CDR3 is 12 amino acids. V was cut by 5 bases and J by 5 bases, with 9 bases left in between. From germline, CDR1 is SEHNR and CDR2 FQNEAQ (reference sequence). The DNA of the CDR3 is TGTGCCAGCAGCCCCGGGGGGACTGAAGCTTTCTTT. Its protein product is CASSPGGTEAFF.

In this sample, this clone turned up a few times. The V and J genes are TRBV11-3 and TRBJ2-3; 8 nucleotides line up with TRBD1. Germline V gene sequence: CDR1 SGHNT, CDR2 YENEEA. This CDR3 comprises 15 residues. The V segment lost 5 bases and the J segment 5 bases; nucleotides outside the gene matches: 9. As DNA, the CDR3 is TGTGCCAGCAGCCAGCGACAGGGGCAACTAGATACGCAGTATTTT. Translation gives CASSQRQGQLDTQYF.

The rearrangement links TRBV19 to TRBJ1-1; D is ambiguous. Germline V gives CDR1 LNHDA, CDR2 SQIVND (reference sequence). Trimming left V 2 bases short and J 0 bases short, with 4 bases between. The CDR3 is 13 amino acids. CDR3 DNA: TGTGCCAGTAGTATAAGGGTGAACACTGAAGCTTTCTTT. Translated, it gives CASSIRVNTEAFF.

The chain is built from TRBV7-6 and TRBJ1-4; TRBD1 might be the D (5 bases). The CDR3 has 17 residues. Germline V gene lookup returns CDR1 SGHVS and CDR2 FNYEAQ. The V and J ends lost 3 bases and 2 bases respectively, with 16 bases between them. CDR3 loop: CASSLGDRRATNEKLFF. DNA for the CDR3: TGTGCCAGCAGCTTGGGGGATCGCAGGGCCACTAATGAAAAACTGTTTTTT.

By proportion, this clone is medium-sized. V and J are TRBV29-1 and TRBJ2-3; TRBD2 agrees at 11 bases. The CDR3 has 13 residues. V lost 4 bases and J lost 8; bases outside the gene matches: 5. Germline values: CDR1 SQVTM, CDR2 ANQGSEA. As DNA, the CDR3 is TGCAGCGTTGGGCTAGCGGGAGGCGCTACGCAGTATTTT. Residues: CSVGLAGGATQYF.

V is TRBV5-4 and J is TRBJ2-3, with no clear D. Between the trimmed V and J ends, which lost 2 bases and 3 bases, there was a span of 7 bases. This CDR3 spans 13 amino acids. CDR1 and CDR2 (germline): SGHNT, YYREEE (reference sequence). CDR3: CASSLTGTDTQYF. In DNA, the CDR3 is TGTGCCAGCAGCTTAACCGGGACAGATACGCAGTATTTT.

This sequence joins TRBV5-1 and TRBJ2-3; D remains ambiguous. Trimming stripped 0 bases from V and 6 bases from J, with 5 bases between. Germline V gene data show CDR1 as SGHRS and CDR2 as YFSETQ. The CDR3 covers 12 residues. The CDR3 bases are TGCGCCAGCAGCTTGGGGAAGGATACGCAGTATTTT. Amino acids: CASSLGKDTQYF.

The chain couples TRBV3-1 (or the pseudogene TRBV3-2) to TRBJ2-3, with 9 bases identical to TRBD2. CDR3 length equals 16 residues. Germline trimming cut 0 bases from V and 4 bases from J; bases unmatched to any gene: 5. The germline V gene encodes CDR1 LGHDT and CDR2 YNNKEL (reference sequence). CDR3 nucleotide sequence: TGTGCCAGCAGCCAAGAATGGCGGGGGGGAGCAGATACGCAGTATTTT. Translated: CASSQEWRGGADTQYF.

This clone appeared once. The V gene is TRBV7-9, the J gene TRBJ2-5, with 7 bases fitting TRBD1. Germline CDR1 reads SEHNR; CDR2 reads FQNEAQ (reference sequence). The V and J ends lost 5 bases and 2 bases, in that order; junction bases with no gene match: 5. The CDR3 is 14 amino acids. CDR3 loop: CASSQGTAQETQYF. CDR3 nucleotides: TGTGCCAGCAGCCAGGGGACAGCACAAGAGACCCAGTACTTC.

The chain has TRBV7-3 and TRBJ2-2; D call uncertain. This CDR3 has 13 amino acids. Trimming cost V 5 bases and J 3 bases, with 7 bases left between them. Germline V gene lookup returns CDR1 SGHTA and CDR2 FQGTGA. Written as DNA, the CDR3 is TGTGCCAGCAGCATGGAGCACACCGGGGAGCTGTTTTTT. It translates to CASSMEHTGELFF. The whole variable domain, filled in from reference TRBV7-3 and TRBJ2-2, reads GAGVSQTPSNKVTEKGKYVELRCDPISGHTALYWYRQSLGQGPEFLIYFQGTGAADDSGLPNDRFFAVRPEGSVSTLKIQRTERGDSAVYLCASSMEHTGELFFGEGSRLTVL.

The rearrangement links TRBV3-1 (or the pseudogene TRBV3-2) to TRBJ2-7, with D unresolved. The CDR3 totals 13 residues. Germline V gives CDR1 LGHDT, CDR2 YNNKEL (reference sequence). Trimming cost V 2 bases and J 5 bases, with 10 bases left between them. The CDR3 nucleotides are TGTGCCAGCAGCCAAACAGTCCCTAACGAGCAGTACTTC. It encodes CASSQTVPNEQYF.

The rearrangement uses TRBV9 and TRBJ2-1; 7 bases align to TRBD2. This CDR3 has 15 amino acids. Germline trimming cut 2 bases from V and 3 bases from J; bases unmatched to any gene: 5. Germline V gene data show CDR1 as SGDLS and CDR2 as YYNGEE. CDR3 amino acids: CASSVIASGYNEQFF. DNA of the CDR3: TGTGCCAGCAGCGTCATAGCTAGCGGCTACAATGAGCAGTTCTTC.

This rearrangement joins TRBV28 to TRBJ2-1, with 7 positions matching TRBD1. Per germline, CDR1 MDHEN and CDR2 SYDVKM. The CDR3 has 15 residues. The junction had 6 bases not matched to a gene; V was cut back by 7 bases and J by 0 bases. CDR3 protein: CASTSDRVSYNEQFF. The DNA for the CDR3 is TGTGCCAGCACCTCTGACAGGGTCTCCTACAATGAGCAGTTCTTC.

This clone has a handful of counts. The chain uses TRBV5-4 and TRBJ2-1, with 11 bases fitting TRBD2. The germline V gene has CDR1 SGHNT and CDR2 YYREEE (reference sequence). The CDR3 runs to 15 residues. With 4 bases clipped from V and 6 bases from J, the junction kept 6 bases outside the gene matches. The CDR3 nucleotides read TGTGCCAGCAGCCCTCCGGGACTAGCGGCCAATGAGCAGTTCTTC. It specifies CASSPPGLAANEQFF.

CDR3 nucleotides: TGTGCCAGCAGCTTAACTTGGAGGGTAACTGAAGCTTTCTTT. Amino acids: CASSLTWRVTEAFF. This sequence joins TRBV6-4 and TRBJ1-1; no reliable D call. The CDR3 totals 14 residues. CDR1 and CDR2 (germline): MRHNA, SNTAGT. Trimming pared 6 bases from V and 5 bases from J, leaving 16 bases between.

V is TRBV7-6 and J is TRBJ2-2; D is uncertain. V was cut by 7 bases and J by 9 bases, with 24 bases left in between. Germline V gene sequence: CDR1 SGHVS, CDR2 FNYEAQ. The CDR3 totals 16 residues. The CDR3 region has the DNA TGTGCCAGCACTACCGCCCCGGGTGGCCCACCCCGGGAGCTGTTTTTT. It encodes CASTTAPGGPPRELFF.